Detailed here is one T cell receptor (beta chain). V was trimmed by 1 base and J by 5 bases, leaving 6 bases between them. The CDR3 runs 13 residues. From germline, CDR1 is SEHNR and CDR2 FQNEAQ (reference sequence). In each case, RNA was isolated and then reverse transcribed into cDNA as the sequencing template. Using immunoSEQ multiplex PCR, the repertoire was profiled, and TCRdb retains in-frame clones only, with some absent. The repertoire includes 190,000 or so clones, roughly three fifths of them detected once, and approximately 12% sits in the top ten. The data belong to a study of CD8+ T cells in alopecia areata. Study-level information: Affected scalp percentage set treated patients' severity scores.

Treatment specified: oral pan-JAK inhibitor, 5-10 mg twice daily. From PBMCs, CD4+ and CD8+ T cells were sorted. Sequenced here: CD8+ T cells sorted from blood, sampled at week 24, from a patient treated with tofacitinib. The gene calls are TRBV7-9 and TRBJ2-1; D unresolved. This receptor was identified in a human donor with alopecia areata. The CDR3 coding sequence is TGTGCCAGCAGCTTAGGCCCAAACAATGAGCAGTTCTTC. Protein product: CASSLGPNNEQFF.